A single sample gave rise to the 9 T cell receptor beta chains below, sequenced in a study of blood T cell repertoires in COVID-19. Produced via immunoSEQ multiplex PCR; TCRdb's table is partial and in-frame only. The sample includes 140,000 or so clones, approximately 86% of them seen just once. The sequenced sample was peripheral blood. All receptors come from a human donor in a cohort sampled during active COVID-19.

The V and J genes are TRBV5-1 and TRBJ1-2; 9 positions agree with TRBD1. CDR3 length equals 16 residues. CDR1 and CDR2 (germline): SGHRS, YFSETQ. V trimming: 4 bases; J trimming: 4 bases; junction bases outside the gene matches: 11. The CDR3 reads CASSPGGQGRAYGYTF. The CDR3 region has the DNA TGCGCCAGCAGCCCGGGGGGACAGGGCAGGGCCTATGGCTACACCTTC.

This chain joins TRBV18 and TRBJ1-5, with a weak D call TRBD1 (5 bases). Trimming removed 2 bases at V and 4 bases at J, with 15 bases between. Per the germline V gene, CDR1 is KGHSH and CDR2 is LQKENI. The CDR3 length is 16 residues. The CDR3 reads CASSPNPGRGNQPQHF. As DNA, the CDR3 is TGTGCCAGCTCACCAAATCCAGGGCGGGGTAATCAGCCCCAGCATTTT.

This clone was counted only a few times. The genes are TRBV3-1 (or the pseudogene TRBV3-2) and TRBJ2-1, with no clear D. Trimming shortened V by 3 bases and J by 9 bases, and 18 bases separated the two germline ends. In germline, CDR1 is LGHDT, CDR2 YNNKEL (reference sequence). The CDR3 has 15 residues. The CDR3 region is CASSQKSAWNPEQFF. In DNA, the CDR3 is TGTGCCAGCAGCCAGAAGAGCGCCTGGAACCCTGAGCAGTTCTTC.

The rearrangement joins TRBV7-8 to TRBJ2-5; perhaps TRBD1 as D (7 bases). CDR1 SGHVS and CDR2 FQNEAQ come from the germline V gene. The CDR3 spans 17 residues. The V end was cut by 4 bases, the J end by 2 bases, with 20 bases between. The CDR3 reads CASSWGGAGGLQETQYF. CDR3 coding DNA: TGTGCCAGCAGCTGGGGCGGGGCAGGGGGGTTACAAGAGACCCAGTACTTC.

The chain employs TRBV4-1 and TRBJ2-3, with TRBD2 identical over 12 bases. The CDR3 is made up of 17 amino acids. V shed 5 bases, J shed 0 bases, and the junction held 6 bases outside the gene matches. Germline lookup yields CDR1 MGHRA and CDR2 YSYEKL. The CDR3 sequence: CASSKSGTSGSTDTQYF. The CDR3 DNA is TGCGCCAGCAGCAAATCCGGGACTAGCGGGAGCACAGATACGCAGTATTTT.

The V and J genes are TRBV7-9 and TRBJ2-1; 9 nucleotides align to TRBD1. Germline V lookup: CDR1 SEHNR, CDR2 FQNEAQ (reference sequence). The trim removed 1 base at V and 10 bases at J, leaving 11 bases unmatched. CDR3 length: 16 amino acids. Written as DNA, the CDR3 is TGTGCCAGCAGCTTAGTGTCGGGACAGGGCGTATCGGAGCAGTTCTTC. Its protein is CASSLVSGQGVSEQFF.

V and J are TRBV20-1 and TRBJ1-2, with 9 nucleotides matching TRBD1. Germline V CDR1 and CDR2: DFQATT, SNEGSKA (reference sequence). The length of the CDR3 is 13 residues. V lost 3 bases and J lost 5; bases outside the gene matches: 4. The CDR3 loop reads CSASRDRVYGYTF. For the CDR3, the DNA is TGCAGTGCTAGTCGGGACAGGGTTTATGGCTACACCTTC.

V usage is TRBV19 and J usage is TRBJ2-3; perhaps TRBD2 as D (5 bases). The CDR3 is 16 amino acids. CDR1 LNHDA and CDR2 SQIVND come from the germline V gene (reference sequence). V lost 4 bases to trimming and J lost 3 bases, with 17 bases between them. The CDR3 here is CASSTNSGLRTDTQYF. CDR3 nucleotides: TGTGCCAGTAGTACGAACAGCGGACTTCGAACAGATACGCAGTATTTT.

This sequence joins TRBV5-6 and TRBJ1-6; possibly TRBD1 for D (5 bases). Germline V CDR1 and CDR2: SGHDT, YYEEEE. V lost 2 bases, J lost 9 bases, and 12 bases lay in between. This CDR3 region has 14 residues. The CDR3 sequence is CASSLRAGGSPLHF. CDR3 nucleotide sequence: TGTGCCAGCAGCTTAAGGGCCGGGGGTTCACCCCTCCACTTT.